There are a few counts of the clone carrying this T cell receptor (beta chain). With a J-beta primer mix and a sample-barcoded 5' primer, a second PCR ran roughly 6 to 11 cycles. TCRdb re-called the 5' RACE reads through MiXCR, storing one row per CDR3 protein. The sample has 780,000 or so distinct CDR3 sequences, roughly 25% seen once; the top ten hold approximately 3.7%. Extractions gave at least 5.5 micrograms of total RNA per sample. The germline V gene encodes CDR1 SGDLS and CDR2 YYNGEE. Trimming at V came to 2 bases and at J to 4 bases, leaving 7 bases not matched to a gene. CDR3 length: 16 residues. This entry comes from a study of blood T cells in healthy people across ages. This same sample was also taken into another study, of T cells of mothers and their children.

The sequencing sample was made of blood. The receptor comes from a boy between 10 and 17 years old in good health. The V gene is TRBV9, the J gene TRBJ2-5, with 11 bases aligning to TRBD2. This CDR3 reads CASSVYGGTSGETQYF. In DNA, the CDR3 is TGTGCCAGCAGCGTTTACGGGGGGACTAGCGGAGAGACCCAGTACTTC.